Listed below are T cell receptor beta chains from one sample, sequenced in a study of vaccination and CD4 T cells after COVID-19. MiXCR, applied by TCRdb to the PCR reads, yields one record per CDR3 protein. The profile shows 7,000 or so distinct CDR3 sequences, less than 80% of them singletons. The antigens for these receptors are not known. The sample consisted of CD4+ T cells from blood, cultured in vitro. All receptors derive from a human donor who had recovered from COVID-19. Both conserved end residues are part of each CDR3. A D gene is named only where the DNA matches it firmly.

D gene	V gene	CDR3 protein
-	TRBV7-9	CASSLVRTASTGELFF
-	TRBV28	CASNGWDIQYF
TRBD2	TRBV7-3	CASSLSLAGRGETQYF
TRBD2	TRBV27	CASTPGAGGRETQYF
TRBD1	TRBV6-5	CASSLVQGEIVEQYF
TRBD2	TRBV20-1	CSASGGSTDTQYF
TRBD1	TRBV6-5	CASSYAGGLNPQGYGYTF
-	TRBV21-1	CASSNRDRAYEQYF
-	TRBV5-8	CASSLGGTLGWETQYF
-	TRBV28	CASSPYTNSPLHF
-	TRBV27	CASSLYLRGDATGELFF
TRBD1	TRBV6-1	CASSADRGQADTQYF
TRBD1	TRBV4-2	CASSQDVGQGNSPLHF
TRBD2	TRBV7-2	CASRAASGRFPSEQFF
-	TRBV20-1	CSARRGGNTDTQYF
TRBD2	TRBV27	CASSSAPYLGLAEQYEQYF
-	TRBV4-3	CASSQDPQRAYEQYF
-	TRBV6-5	CASSYGGIPSGANVLTF
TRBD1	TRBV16	CASSPQGSRTEAFF
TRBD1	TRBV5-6	CASSLLWDREADTQYF
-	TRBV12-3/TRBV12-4	CASSFSTRPNSPLHF
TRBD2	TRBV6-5	CASSYSIFSGRALNGELFF
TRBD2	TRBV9	CASSVEAGDGPDTQYF
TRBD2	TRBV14	CASSPPRTSGRISETQYF
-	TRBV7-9	CASSLYDRLRGGYTF
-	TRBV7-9	CASSFYWNPEAFF
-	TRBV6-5	CASSYSALVTYEQYF
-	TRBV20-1	CSARGGSGVFTEAFF